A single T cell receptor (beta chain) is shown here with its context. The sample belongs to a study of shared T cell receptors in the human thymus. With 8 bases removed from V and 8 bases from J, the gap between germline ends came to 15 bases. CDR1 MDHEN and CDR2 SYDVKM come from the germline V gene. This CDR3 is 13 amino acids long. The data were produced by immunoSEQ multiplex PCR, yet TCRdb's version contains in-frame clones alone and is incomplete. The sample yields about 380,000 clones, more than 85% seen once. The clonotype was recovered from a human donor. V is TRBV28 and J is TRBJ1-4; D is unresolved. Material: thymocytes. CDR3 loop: CASHRTGCEKLFF. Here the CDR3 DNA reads TGTGCCAGCCACCGGACCGGATGCGAAAAACTGTTTTTT.